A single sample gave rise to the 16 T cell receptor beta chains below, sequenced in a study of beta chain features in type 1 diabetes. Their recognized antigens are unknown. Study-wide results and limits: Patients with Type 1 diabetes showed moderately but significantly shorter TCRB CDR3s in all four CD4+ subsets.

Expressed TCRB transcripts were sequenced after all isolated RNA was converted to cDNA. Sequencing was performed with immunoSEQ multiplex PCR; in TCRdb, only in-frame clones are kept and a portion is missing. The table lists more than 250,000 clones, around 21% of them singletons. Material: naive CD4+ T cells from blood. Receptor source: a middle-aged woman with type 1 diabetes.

This CDR3 is CASSRETRARDQPQHF. CDR3 bases: TGTGCCAGTAGTAGGGAGACACGGGCGAGGGATCAGCCCCAGCATTTT. V gene TRBV19 combines with J gene TRBJ1-5; no firm D call. The V end lost 4 bases, the J end lost 5 bases, and 18 bases lay between the germline ends. The CDR3 spans 16 residues. Germline V gives CDR1 LNHDA, CDR2 SQIVND (reference sequence).

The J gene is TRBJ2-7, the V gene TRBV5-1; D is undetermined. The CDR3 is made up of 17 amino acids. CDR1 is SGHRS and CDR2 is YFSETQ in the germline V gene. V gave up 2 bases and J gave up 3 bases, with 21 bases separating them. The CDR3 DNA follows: TGCGCCAGCAGCTTAACCGCCCGATCCGACTTCTTCTACGAGCAGTACTTC. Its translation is CASSLTARSDFFYEQYF.

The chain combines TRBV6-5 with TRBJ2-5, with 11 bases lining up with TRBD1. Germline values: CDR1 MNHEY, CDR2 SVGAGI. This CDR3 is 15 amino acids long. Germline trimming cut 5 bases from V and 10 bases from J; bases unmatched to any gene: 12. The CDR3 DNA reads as TGTGCCAGCAGTCCCGGGACAGGGGGGGGAGAGGGCCAGTACTTC. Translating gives CASSPGTGGGEGQYF.

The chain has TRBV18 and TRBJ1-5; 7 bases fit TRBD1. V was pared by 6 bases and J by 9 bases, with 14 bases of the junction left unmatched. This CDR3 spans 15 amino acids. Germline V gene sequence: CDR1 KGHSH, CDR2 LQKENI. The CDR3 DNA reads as TGTGCCAGCTCCCGGGGAGAACAGGGGAGTGGGCCCCAGCATTTT. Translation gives CASSRGEQGSGPQHF.

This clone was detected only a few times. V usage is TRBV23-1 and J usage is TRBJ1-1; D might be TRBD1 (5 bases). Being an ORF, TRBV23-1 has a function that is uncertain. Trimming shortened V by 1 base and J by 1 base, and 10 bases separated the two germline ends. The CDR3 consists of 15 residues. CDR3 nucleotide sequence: TGCGCCAGCAGTCAATGGCAGGGATGGAACACTGAAGCTTTCTTT. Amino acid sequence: CASSQWQGWNTEAFF.

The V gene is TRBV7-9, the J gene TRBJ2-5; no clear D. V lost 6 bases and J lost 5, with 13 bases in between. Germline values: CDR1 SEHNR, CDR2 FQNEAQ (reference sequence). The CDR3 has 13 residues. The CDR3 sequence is CASSSLLPETQYF. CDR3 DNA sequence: TGTGCCAGCAGTAGCCTACTACCTGAGACCCAGTACTTC.

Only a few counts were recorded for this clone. The CDR3 DNA follows: TGTGCCAGCAGCTTATTTTCGGGTACCTACGAGCAGTACTTC. Its protein product is CASSLFSGTYEQYF. The rearrangement links TRBV11-2 to TRBJ2-7; D uncertain. V shed 2 bases and J shed 2 bases, with 10 bases lying between them. The CDR3 is 14 amino acids. Germline-derived CDR1 and CDR2 are SGHAT and FQNNGV.

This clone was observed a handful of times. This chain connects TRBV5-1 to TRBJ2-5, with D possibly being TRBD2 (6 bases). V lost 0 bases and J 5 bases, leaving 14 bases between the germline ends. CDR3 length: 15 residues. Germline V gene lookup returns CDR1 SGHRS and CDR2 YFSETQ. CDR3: CASSLGGGNSETQYF. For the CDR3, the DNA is TGCGCCAGCAGCTTGGGCGGAGGGAATAGCGAGACCCAGTACTTC.

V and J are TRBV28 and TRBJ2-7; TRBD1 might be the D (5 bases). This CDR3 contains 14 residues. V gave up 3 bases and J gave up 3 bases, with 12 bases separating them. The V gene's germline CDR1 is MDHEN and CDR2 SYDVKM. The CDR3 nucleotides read TGTGCCAGCAGTTTGGACAAGGGAATCTACGAGCAGTACTTC. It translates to CASSLDKGIYEQYF. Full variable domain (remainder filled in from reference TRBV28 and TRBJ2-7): DVKVTQSSRYLVKRTGEKVFLECVQDMDHENMFWYRQDPGLGLRLIYFSYDVKMKEKGDIPEGYSVSREKKERFSLILESASTNQTSMYLCASSLDKGIYEQYFGPGTRLTVT.

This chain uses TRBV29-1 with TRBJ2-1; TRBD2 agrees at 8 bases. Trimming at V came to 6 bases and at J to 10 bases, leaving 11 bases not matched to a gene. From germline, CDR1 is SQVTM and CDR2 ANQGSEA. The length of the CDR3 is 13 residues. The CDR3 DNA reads TGCAGCGTCGGGTCGGGAGGGCCAGGAGAGCAGTTCTTC. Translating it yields CSVGSGGPGEQFF.

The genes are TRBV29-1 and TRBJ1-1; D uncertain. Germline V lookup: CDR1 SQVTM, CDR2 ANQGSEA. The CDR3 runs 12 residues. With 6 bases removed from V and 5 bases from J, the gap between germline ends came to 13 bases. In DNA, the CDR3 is TGCAGCGTCGAGGGCTCGTGGACTGAAGCTTTCTTT. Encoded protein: CSVEGSWTEAFF.

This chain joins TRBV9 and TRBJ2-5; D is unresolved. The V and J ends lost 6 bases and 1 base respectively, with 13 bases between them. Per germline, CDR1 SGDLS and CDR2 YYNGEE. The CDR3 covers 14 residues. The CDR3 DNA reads TGTGCCAGCAACGGCGTAGGCGGCCAAGAGACCCAGTACTTC. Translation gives CASNGVGGQETQYF. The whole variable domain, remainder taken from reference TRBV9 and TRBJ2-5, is DSGVTQTPKHLITATGQRVTLRCSPRSGDLSVYWYQQSLDQGLQFLIQYYNGEERAKGNILERFSAQQFPDLHSELNLSSLELGDSALYFCASNGVGGQETQYFGPGTRLLVL.

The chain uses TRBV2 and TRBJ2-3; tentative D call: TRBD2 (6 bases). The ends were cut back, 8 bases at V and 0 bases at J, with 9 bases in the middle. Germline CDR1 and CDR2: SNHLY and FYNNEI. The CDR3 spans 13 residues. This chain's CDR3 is CASGSGSTDTQYF. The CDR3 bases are TGTGCCAGCGGTAGCGGTAGCACAGATACGCAGTATTTT.

The CDR3 protein is CASAQGGTEAFF. The CDR3 bases are TGCGCCAGCGCCCAGGGGGGAACTGAAGCTTTCTTT. V gene TRBV5-1 combines with J gene TRBJ1-1; 7 bases line up with TRBD1. The ends lost 7 bases at V and 5 bases at J; junction bases unmatched: 5. The CDR3 length is 12 residues. The germline V gene encodes CDR1 SGHRS and CDR2 YFSETQ.

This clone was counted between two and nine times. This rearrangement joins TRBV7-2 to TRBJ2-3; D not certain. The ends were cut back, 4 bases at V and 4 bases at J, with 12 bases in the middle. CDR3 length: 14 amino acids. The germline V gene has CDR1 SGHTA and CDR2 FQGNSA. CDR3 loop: CASSSGTAADTQYF. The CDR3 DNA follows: TGTGCCAGCAGCTCCGGTACGGCGGCAGATACGCAGTATTTT.

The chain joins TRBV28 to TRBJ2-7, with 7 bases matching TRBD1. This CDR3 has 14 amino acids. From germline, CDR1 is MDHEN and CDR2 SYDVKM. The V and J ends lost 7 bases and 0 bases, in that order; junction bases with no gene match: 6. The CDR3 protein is CASTLTGSSYEQYF. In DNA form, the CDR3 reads TGTGCCAGCACCTTGACAGGGAGCTCCTACGAGCAGTACTTC.